The source of this TCR beta chain is a study of T cell responses to AZD1222 COVID-19 vaccine. Study information: Second-dose groups at about 4 or about 12 weeks were pooled. Whole-study results and caveats: White British donors predominated, females outnumbered males, and clonal diversity was possibly underestimated. Seropositive status at baseline applied to only five or six AZD1222 recipients.

On this clone itself: Its matching antigen is unknown.

TCRdb's table, derived via immunoSEQ multiplex PCR, lists solely in-frame clones and lacks some. The sample lists about 86,000 clones; about 92% were seen once. This specimen was peripheral blood, taken on day 0 of AZD1222 vaccination. The TCR was taken from an adult in good health.

The CDR3 reads CASSEGDILSNQPQHF. The CDR3 bases are TGTGCCAGCAGTGAAGGGGACATCCTAAGCAATCAGCCCCAGCATTTT. The chain has TRBV2 and TRBJ1-5; the D gene is possibly TRBD1 (6 bases). V was cut by 1 base and J by 1 base, with 11 bases left in between. In germline, CDR1 is SNHLY, CDR2 FYNNEI. CDR3 length equals 16 residues. The entire variable domain, with the rest obtained from reference TRBV2 and TRBJ1-5, is as follows: EPEVTQTPSHQVTQMGQEVILRCVPISNHLYFYWYRQILGQKVEFLVSFYNNEISEKSEIFDDQFSVERPDGSNFTLKIRSTKLEDSAMYFCASSEGDILSNQPQHFGDGTRLSIL.